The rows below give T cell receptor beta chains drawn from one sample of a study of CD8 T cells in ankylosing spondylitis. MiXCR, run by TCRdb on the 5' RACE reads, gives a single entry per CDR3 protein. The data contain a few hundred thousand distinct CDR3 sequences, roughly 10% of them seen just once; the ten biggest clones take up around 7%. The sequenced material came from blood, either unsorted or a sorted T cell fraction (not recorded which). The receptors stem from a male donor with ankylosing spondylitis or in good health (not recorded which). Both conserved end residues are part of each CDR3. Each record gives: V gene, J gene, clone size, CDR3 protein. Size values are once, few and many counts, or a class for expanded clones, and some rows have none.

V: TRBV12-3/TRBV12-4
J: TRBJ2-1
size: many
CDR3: CASSFYGTEQFF

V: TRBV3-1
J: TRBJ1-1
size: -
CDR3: CASSQDYQGKGSTEAFF

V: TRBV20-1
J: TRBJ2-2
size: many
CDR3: CSARVSSGVNTGELFF

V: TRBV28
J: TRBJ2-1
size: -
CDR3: CASSFGGGRALYNEQFF

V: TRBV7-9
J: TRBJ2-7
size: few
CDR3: CASSPPDKPYEQYF

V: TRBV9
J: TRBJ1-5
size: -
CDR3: CASSQGTGGNAVPQHF

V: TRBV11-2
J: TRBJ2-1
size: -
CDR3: CASSPHIGLADSYNEQFF

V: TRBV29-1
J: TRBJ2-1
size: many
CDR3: CSVVPRSSYNEQFF

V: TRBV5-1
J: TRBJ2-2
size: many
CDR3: CASRPEGTVNTGELFF

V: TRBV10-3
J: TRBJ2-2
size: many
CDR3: CAITTSGDTGELFF

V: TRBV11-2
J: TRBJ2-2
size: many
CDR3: CASSLGRGLTGELFF

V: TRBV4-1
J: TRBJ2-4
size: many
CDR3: CASSQGGFKGALKNIQYF

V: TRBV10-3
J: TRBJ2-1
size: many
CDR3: CAISGALAGGYNEQFF

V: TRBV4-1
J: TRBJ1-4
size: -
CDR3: CASSPWTATNEKLFF

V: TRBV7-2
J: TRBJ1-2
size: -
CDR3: CASSLVFGSYGYTF

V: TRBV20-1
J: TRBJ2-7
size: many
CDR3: CSARDLRGSSYEQYF

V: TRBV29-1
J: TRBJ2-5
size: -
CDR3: CSVEIGQGAETQYF

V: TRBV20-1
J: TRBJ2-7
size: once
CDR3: CSAGGGSDSYEQYF

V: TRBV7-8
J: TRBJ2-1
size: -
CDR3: CASSFRTNYNEQFF

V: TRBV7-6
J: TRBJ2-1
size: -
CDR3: CASSLGGPGWYFF

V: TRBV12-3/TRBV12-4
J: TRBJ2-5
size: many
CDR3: CASSEPGQTQETQYF

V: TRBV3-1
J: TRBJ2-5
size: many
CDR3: CASSRQGAWGETQYF

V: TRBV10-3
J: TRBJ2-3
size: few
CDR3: CAISLQGSGTDTQYF

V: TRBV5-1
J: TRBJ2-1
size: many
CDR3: CASSRGGGSIDNEQFF

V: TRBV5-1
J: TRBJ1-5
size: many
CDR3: CASSPGRDGSQPQHF